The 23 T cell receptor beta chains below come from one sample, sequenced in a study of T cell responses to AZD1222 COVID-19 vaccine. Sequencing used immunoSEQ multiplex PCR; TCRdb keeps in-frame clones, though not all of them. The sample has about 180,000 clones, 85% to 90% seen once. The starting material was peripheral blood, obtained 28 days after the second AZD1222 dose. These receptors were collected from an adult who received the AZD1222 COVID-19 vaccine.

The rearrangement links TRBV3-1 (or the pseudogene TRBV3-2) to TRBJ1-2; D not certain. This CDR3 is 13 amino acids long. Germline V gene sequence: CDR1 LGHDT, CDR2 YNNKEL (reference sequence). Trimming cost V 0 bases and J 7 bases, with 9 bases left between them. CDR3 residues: CASSQELGVGYTF. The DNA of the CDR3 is TGTGCCAGCAGCCAAGAGCTCGGGGTTGGCTACACCTTC.

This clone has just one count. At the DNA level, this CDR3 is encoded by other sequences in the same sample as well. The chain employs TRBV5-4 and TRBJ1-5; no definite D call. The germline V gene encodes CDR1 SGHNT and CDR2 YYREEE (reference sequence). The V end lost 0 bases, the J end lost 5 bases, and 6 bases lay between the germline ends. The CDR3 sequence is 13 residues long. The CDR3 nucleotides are TGTGCCAGCAGCTTGGATTCGGATCAGCCCCAGCATTTT. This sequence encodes CASSLDSDQPQHF.

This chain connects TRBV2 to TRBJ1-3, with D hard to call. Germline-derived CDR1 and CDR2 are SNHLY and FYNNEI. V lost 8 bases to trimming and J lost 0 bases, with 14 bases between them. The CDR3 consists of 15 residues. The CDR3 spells CASLGPTRSGNTIYF. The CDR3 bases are TGTGCCAGCCTTGGACCGACGCGCTCTGGAAACACCATATATTTT.

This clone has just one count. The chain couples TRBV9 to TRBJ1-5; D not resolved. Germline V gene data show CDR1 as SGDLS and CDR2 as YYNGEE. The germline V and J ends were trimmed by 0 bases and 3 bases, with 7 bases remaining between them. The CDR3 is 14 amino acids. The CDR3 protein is CASSVGLDNQPQHF. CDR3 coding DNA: TGTGCCAGCAGCGTAGGGTTGGACAATCAGCCCCAGCATTTT.

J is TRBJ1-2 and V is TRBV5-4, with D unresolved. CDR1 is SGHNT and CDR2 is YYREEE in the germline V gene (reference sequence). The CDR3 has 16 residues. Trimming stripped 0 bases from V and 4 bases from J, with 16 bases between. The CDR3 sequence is CASSLGSGREIYGYTF. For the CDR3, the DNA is TGTGCCAGCAGCTTGGGGTCTGGACGGGAAATCTATGGCTACACCTTC.

The DNA for the CDR3 is TGTGCCAGCAGGGGGTGGCAGGTCCCATCCTCGCCCCAGCATTTT. Its translation: CASRGWQVPSSPQHF. This chain joins TRBV6-5 and TRBJ1-5; D gene ambiguous. Trimming removed 6 bases at V and 9 bases at J, with 21 bases between. The CDR3 runs 15 residues. From germline, CDR1 is MNHEY and CDR2 SVGAGI.

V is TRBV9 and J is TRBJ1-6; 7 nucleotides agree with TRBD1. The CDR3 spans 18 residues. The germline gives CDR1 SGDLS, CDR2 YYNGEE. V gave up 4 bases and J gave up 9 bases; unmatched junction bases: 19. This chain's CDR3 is CASSPNPPGQEGLSPLHF. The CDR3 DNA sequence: TGTGCCAGCAGCCCCAACCCTCCCGGACAGGAAGGGCTTTCACCCCTCCACTTT.

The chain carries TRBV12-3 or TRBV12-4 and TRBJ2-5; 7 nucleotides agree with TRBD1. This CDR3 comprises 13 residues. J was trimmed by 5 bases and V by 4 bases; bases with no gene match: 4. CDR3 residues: CASSYRGMETQYF. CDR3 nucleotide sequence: TGTGCCAGCAGTTACAGGGGAATGGAGACCCAGTACTTC.

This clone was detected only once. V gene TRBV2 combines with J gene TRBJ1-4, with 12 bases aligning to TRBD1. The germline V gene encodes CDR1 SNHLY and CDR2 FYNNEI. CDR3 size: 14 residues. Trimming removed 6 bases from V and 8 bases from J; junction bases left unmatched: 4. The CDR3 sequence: CASSRDRGLEKLFF. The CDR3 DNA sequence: TGTGCCAGCAGCAGGGACAGGGGGCTAGAAAAACTGTTTTTT.

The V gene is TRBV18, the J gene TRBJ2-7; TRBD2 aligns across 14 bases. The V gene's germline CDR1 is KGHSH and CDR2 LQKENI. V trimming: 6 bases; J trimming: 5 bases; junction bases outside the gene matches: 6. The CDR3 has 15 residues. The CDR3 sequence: CASSTSGGAQNEQYF. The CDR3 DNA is TGTGCCAGCTCGACTAGCGGGGGGGCGCAGAACGAGCAGTACTTC.

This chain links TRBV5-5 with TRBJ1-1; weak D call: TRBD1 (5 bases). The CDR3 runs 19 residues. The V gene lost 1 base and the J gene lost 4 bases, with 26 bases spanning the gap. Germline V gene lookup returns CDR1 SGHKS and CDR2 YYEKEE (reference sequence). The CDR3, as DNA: TGTGCCAGCAGCTTGTCGCAGGGTTTTATCCCGAACACGTTCACTGAAGCTTTCTTT. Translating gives CASSLSQGFIPNTFTEAFF.

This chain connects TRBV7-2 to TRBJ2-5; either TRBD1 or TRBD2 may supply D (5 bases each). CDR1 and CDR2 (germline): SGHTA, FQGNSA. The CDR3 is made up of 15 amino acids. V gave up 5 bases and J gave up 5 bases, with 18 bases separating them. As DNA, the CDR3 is TGTGCCAGCAGCCGGGGACGTATCGGACGGGAGACCCAGTACTTC. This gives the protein CASSRGRIGRETQYF.

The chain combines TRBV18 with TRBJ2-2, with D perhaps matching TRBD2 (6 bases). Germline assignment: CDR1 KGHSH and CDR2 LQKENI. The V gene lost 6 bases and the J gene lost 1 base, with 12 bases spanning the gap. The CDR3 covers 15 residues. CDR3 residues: CASSRLARNTGELFF. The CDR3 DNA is TGTGCCAGCTCGCGCCTAGCGAGGAACACCGGGGAGCTGTTTTTT. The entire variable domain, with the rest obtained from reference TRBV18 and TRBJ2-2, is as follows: NAGVMQNPRHLVRRRGQEARLRCSPMKGHSHVYWYRQLPEEGLKFMVYLQKENIIDESGMPKERFSAEFPKEGPSILRIQQVVRGDSAAYFCASSRLARNTGELFFGEGSRLTVL.

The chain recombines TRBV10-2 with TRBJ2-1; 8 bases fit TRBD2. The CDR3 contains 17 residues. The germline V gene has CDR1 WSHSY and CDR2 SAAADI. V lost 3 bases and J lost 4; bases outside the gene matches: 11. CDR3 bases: TGCGCCAGCAGTGAATATTTAGGCGGGGGGACGTACAATGAGCAGTTCTTC. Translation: CASSEYLGGGTYNEQFF.

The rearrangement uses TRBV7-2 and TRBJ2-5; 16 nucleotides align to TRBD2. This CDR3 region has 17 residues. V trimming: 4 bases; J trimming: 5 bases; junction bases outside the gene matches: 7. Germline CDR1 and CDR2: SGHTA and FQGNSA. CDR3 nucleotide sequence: TGTGCCAGCAGCTCGGGACTAGCGGGGGGGTACGGGGAGACCCAGTACTTC. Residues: CASSSGLAGGYGETQYF.

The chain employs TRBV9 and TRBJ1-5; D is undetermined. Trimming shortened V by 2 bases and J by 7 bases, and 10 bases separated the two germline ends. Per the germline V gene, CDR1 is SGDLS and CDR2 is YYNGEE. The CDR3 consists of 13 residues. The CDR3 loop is CASSVREDQPQHF. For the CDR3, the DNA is TGTGCCAGCAGCGTTCGGGAGGACCAGCCCCAGCATTTT.

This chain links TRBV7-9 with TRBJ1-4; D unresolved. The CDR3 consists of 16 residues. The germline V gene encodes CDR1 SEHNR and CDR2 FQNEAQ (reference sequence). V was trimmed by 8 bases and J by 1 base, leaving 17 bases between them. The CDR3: CASGEGAVRTNEKLFF. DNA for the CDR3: TGTGCCAGCGGGGAGGGTGCCGTGCGAACTAATGAAAAACTGTTTTTT.

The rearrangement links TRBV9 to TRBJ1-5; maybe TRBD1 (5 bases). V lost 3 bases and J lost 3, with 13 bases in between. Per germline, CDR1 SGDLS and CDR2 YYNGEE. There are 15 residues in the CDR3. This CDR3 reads CASSALGDPNQPQHF. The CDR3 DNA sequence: TGTGCCAGCAGCGCGTTGGGGGACCCCAATCAGCCCCAGCATTTT.

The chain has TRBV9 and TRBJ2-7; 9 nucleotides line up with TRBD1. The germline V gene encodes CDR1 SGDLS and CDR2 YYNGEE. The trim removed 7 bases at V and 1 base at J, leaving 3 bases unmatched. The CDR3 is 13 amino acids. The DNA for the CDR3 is TGTGCCAGCGGGGGGACAGGGTCCTACGAGCAGTACTTC. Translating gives CASGGTGSYEQYF.

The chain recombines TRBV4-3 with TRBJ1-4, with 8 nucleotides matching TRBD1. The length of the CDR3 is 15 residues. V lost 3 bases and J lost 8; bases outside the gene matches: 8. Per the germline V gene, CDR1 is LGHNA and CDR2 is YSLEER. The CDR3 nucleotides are TGCGCCAGCAGCCAGGGAGACAGGGGAGGGGAAAAACTGTTTTTT. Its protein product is CASSQGDRGGEKLFF.

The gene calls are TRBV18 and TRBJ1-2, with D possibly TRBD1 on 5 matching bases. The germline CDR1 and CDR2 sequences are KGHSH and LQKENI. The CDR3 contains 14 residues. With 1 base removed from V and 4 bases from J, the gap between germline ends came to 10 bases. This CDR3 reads CASSPQGVTYGYTF. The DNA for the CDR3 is TGTGCCAGCTCACCACAAGGGGTTACCTATGGCTACACCTTC.

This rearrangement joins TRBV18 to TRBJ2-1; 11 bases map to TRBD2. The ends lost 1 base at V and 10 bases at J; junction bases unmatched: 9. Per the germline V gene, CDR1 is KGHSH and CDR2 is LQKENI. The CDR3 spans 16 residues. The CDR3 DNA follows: TGTGCCAGCTCACCACAGCGTCTAGCGGGGGGTGGCGAGCAGTTCTTC. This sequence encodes CASSPQRLAGGGEQFF.

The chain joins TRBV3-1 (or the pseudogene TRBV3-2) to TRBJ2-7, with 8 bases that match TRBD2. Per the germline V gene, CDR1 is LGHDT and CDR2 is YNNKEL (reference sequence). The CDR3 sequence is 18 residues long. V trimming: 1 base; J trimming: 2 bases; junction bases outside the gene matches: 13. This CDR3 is CASSQACLVVAGTYEQYF. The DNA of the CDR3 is TGTGCCAGCAGCCAAGCGTGTTTGGTGGTAGCGGGGACCTACGAGCAGTACTTC.